This T cell receptor beta chain came from a study of patients and donors after allogeneic stem cell transplantation. V shed 6 bases and J shed 3 bases, with 12 bases lying between them. Germline V gene data show CDR1 as MNHEY and CDR2 as SVGAGI. The CDR3 contains 13 residues. TCRdb called the RT-PCR reads again in MiXCR, with one record for every CDR3 protein. The sample has 45,000 to 65,000 distinct CDR3 sequences, approximately 12% seen once. The V and J genes are TRBV6-5 and TRBJ2-7; D unclear. Sequencing input: blood, either unsorted or a sorted T cell fraction (not recorded which). The sequence derives from a human donor who was either an allogeneic HSCT recipient or a stem cell or donor lymphocyte infusion donor (not recorded which). It is not recorded whose cells these are; they may come from a transplant donor. The CDR3 sequence is CASRKDIRYEQYF. The CDR3 DNA reads as TGTGCCAGCAGGAAAGACATCCGCTACGAGCAGTACTTC.